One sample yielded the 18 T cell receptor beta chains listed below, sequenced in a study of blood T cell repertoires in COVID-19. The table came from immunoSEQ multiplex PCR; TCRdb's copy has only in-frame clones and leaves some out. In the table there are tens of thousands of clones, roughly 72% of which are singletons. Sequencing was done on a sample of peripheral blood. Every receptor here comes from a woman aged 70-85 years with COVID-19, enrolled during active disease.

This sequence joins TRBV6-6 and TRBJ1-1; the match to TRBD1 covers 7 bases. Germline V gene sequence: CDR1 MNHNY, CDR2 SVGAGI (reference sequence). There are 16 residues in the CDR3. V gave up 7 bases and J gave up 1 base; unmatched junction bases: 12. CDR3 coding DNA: TGTGCCAGCACCCCTGGGGGTTACAGGGGGAACACTGAAGCTTTCTTT. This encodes CASTPGGYRGNTEAFF.

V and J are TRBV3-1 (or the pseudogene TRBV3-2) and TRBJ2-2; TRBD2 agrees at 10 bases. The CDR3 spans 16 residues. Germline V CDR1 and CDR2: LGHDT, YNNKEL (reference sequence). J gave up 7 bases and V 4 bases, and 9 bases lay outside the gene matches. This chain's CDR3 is CASSRQAGGPGGELFF. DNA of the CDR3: TGTGCCAGCAGCCGTCAAGCGGGAGGGCCGGGCGGGGAGCTGTTTTTT.

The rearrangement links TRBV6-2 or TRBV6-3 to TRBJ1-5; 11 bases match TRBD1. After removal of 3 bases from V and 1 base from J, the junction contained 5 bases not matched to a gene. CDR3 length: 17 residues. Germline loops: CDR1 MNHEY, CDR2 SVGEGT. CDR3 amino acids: CASSYRTGGSSNQPQHF. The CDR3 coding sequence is TGTGCCAGCAGTTATAGGACAGGGGGCTCGAGCAATCAGCCCCAGCATTTT.

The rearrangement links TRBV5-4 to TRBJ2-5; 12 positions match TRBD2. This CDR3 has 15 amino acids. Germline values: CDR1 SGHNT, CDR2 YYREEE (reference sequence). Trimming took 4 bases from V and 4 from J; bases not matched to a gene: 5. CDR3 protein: CASSPSGLAGETQYF. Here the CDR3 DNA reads TGTGCCAGCAGCCCCTCGGGACTAGCGGGAGAGACCCAGTACTTC.

The CDR3 loop reads CASTFGQGAYMGNQPQHF. DNA for the CDR3: TGTGCCAGTACATTTGGACAGGGGGCATATATGGGCAATCAGCCCCAGCATTTT. This chain uses TRBV19 with TRBJ1-5, with 11 bases lining up with TRBD1. V shed 7 bases and J 2 bases; nucleotides not matched to a gene: 13. Germline assignment: CDR1 LNHDA and CDR2 SQIVND (reference sequence). The CDR3 is made up of 18 amino acids. The complete variable domain, with remaining parts taken from reference TRBV19 and TRBJ1-5, reads DGGITQSPKYLFRKEGQNVTLSCEQNLNHDAMYWYRQDPGQGLRLIYYSQIVNDFQKGDIAEGYSVSREKKESFPLTVTSAQKNPTAFYLCASTFGQGAYMGNQPQHFGDGTRLSIL.

The CDR3 protein is CASSSVLTGSTGELFF. The DNA for the CDR3 is TGCGCCAGCAGCTCCGTGTTGACAGGGAGCACCGGGGAGCTGTTTTTT. V usage is TRBV5-1 and J usage is TRBJ2-2; 7 bases align to TRBD1. Germline values: CDR1 SGHRS, CDR2 YFSETQ. This CDR3 has 16 amino acids. V shed 3 bases and J 4 bases; nucleotides not matched to a gene: 9.

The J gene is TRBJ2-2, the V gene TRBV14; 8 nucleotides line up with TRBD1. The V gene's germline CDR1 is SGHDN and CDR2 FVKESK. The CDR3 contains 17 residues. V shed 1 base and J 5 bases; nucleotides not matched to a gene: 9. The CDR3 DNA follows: TGTGCCAGCAGCCAAGGGACAGGGCTAAGGTGGACCGGGGAGCTGTTTTTT. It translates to CASSQGTGLRWTGELFF.

The CDR3 coding sequence is TGTGCCAGCAGCCCTGGACTAGCGGGCCAAGAGACCCAGTACTTC. This codes for CASSPGLAGQETQYF. The V and J genes are TRBV5-5 and TRBJ2-5; 11 bases align to TRBD2. CDR3 size: 15 residues. J gave up 1 base and V 4 bases, and 3 bases lay outside the gene matches. Germline V gene sequence: CDR1 SGHKS, CDR2 YYEKEE (reference sequence).

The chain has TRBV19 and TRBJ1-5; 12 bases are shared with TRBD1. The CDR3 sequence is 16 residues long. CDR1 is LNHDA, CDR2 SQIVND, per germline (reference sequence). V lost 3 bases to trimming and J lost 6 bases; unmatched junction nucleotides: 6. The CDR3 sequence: CASSIPGQGARQPQHF. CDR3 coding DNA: TGTGCCAGTAGTATTCCGGGACAGGGGGCCCGTCAGCCCCAGCATTTT.

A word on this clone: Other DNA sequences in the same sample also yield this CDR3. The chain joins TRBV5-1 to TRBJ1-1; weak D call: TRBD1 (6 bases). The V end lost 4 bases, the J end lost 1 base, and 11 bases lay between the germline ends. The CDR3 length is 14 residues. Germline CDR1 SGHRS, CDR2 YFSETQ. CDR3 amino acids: CASSIQTGNTEAFF. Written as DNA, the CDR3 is TGCGCCAGCAGCATACAGACAGGGAACACTGAAGCTTTCTTT.

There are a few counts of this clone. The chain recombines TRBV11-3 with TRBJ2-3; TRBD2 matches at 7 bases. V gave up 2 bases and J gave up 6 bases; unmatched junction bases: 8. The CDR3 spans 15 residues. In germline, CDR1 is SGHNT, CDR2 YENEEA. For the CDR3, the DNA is TGTGCCAGCAGCTTACAGGGCGGGAGACGGGATACGCAGTATTTT. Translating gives CASSLQGGRRDTQYF.

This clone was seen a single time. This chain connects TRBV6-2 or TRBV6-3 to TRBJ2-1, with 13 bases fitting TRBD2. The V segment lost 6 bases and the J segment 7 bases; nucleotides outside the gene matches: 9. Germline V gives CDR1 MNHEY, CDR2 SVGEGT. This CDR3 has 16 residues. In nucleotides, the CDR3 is TGTGCCAGCAGCACGACTAGCGGGGGGACCTTGAATGAGCAGTTCTTC. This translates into CASSTTSGGTLNEQFF.

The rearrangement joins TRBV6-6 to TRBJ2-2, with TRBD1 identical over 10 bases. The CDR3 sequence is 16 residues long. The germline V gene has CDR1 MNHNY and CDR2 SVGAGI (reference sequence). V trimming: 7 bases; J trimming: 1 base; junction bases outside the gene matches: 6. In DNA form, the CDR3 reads TGTGCCAGCACTACGGGACAGGGGTTGAACACCGGGGAGCTGTTTTTT. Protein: CASTTGQGLNTGELFF.

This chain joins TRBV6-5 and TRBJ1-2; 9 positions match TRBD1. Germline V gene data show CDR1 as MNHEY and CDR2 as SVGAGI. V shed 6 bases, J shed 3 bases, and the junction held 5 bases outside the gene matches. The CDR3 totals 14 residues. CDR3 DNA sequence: TGTGCCAGCAGCCCAACAGGGGGCCACTATGGCTACACCTTC. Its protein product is CASSPTGGHYGYTF.

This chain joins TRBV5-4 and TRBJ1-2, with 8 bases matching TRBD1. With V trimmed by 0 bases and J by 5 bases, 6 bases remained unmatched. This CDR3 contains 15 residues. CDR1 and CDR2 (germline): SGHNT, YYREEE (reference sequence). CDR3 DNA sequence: TGTGCCAGCAGCTTGGATAACAGGGGGGAGTATGGCTACACCTTC. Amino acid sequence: CASSLDNRGEYGYTF.

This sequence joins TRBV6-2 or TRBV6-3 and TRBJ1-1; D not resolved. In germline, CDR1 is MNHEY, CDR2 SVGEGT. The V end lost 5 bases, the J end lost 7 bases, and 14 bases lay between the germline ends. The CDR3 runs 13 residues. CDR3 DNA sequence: TGTGCCAGCAGTACACCGATAGGCGGTGAAGCTTTCTTT. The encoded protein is CASSTPIGGEAFF.

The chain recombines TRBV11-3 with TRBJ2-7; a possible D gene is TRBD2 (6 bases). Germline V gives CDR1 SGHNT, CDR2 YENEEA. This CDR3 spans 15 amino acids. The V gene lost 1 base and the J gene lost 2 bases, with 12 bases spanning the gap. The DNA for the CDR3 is TGTGCCAGCAGCTTAGCTTCGGGAGTCACCTACGAGCAGTACGTC. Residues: CASSLASGVTYEQYV.

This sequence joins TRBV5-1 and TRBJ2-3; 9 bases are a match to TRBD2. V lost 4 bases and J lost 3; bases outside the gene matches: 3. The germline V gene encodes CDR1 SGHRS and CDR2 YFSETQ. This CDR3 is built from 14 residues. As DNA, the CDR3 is TGCGCCAGCAGCCGTAGCGGGGGAACAGATACGCAGTATTTT. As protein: CASSRSGGTDTQYF.